Listed here is a single T cell receptor (beta chain). Its antigen is not identified. Measured with immunoSEQ multiplex PCR; TCRdb has only the in-frame clones, and not every one. The sample carries under 95,000 clones, almost 90% recorded once. Germline assignment: CDR1 SGHRS and CDR2 YFSETQ. CDR3 length equals 14 residues. V was pared by 2 bases and J by 3 bases, with 3 bases of the junction left unmatched. The data were taken from a study of T cell responses to AZD1222 COVID-19 vaccine. Overall study findings and caveats: Donors were chiefly white British, with a greater number of females, and clonal diversity was perhaps underestimated. Dominant at 160-218 and 743-854, vaccine-associated CD4 TCRs also spanned spike.

The genes are TRBV5-1 and TRBJ2-7; TRBD1 matches at 9 bases. The clonotype was recovered from an adult in good health. Sequenced material: peripheral blood, taken on day 0 of AZD1222 vaccination. This chain's CDR3 is CASSLRQGGYEQYF. CDR3 nucleotide sequence: TGCGCCAGCAGCTTAAGACAGGGGGGCTACGAGCAGTACTTC. Based on the CDR3 plus reference TRBV5-1 and TRBJ2-7, the full variable domain is KAGVTQTPRYLIKTRGQQVTLSCSPISGHRSVSWYQQTPGQGLQFLFEYFSETQRNKGNFPGRFSGRQFSNSRSEMNVSTLELGDSALYLCASSLRQGGYEQYFGPGTRLTVT.